Shown below are 11 T cell receptor beta chains from a single sample sequenced in a study of response to subunit inactivated influenza vaccine. TCRdb reanalysed the RT-PCR reads using MiXCR and keeps one entry per CDR3 protein. The sample records fewer than 350,000 distinct CDR3 sequences, around a fifth being singletons. Material: PBMCs from blood, obtained less than 22 months after vaccination. All receptors come from a man between 50 and 69 years old who received an inactivated influenza vaccine.

The V call is TRBV2, the J call TRBJ2-7, with a tentative D call TRBD1 (8 bases). Trimming removed 8 bases from V and 3 bases from J, with 17 bases in between. CDR3 size: 14 residues. Germline CDR1 and CDR2: SNHLY and FYNNEI. The CDR3 spells CASLPNRGGYEQYF. Written as DNA, the CDR3 is TGTGCCAGCCTTCCGAACAGGGGGGGCTACGAGCAGTACTTC. The full variable domain, completed using reference TRBV2 and TRBJ2-7, is EPEVTQTPSHQVTQMGQEVILRCVPISNHLYFYWYRQILGQKVEFLVSFYNNEISEKSEIFDDQFSVERPDGSNFTLKIRSTKLEDSAMYFCASLPNRGGYEQYFGPGTRLTVT.

This rearrangement joins TRBV5-1 to TRBJ2-2; 9 positions agree with TRBD1. J lost 3 bases, V lost 4 bases, and 7 bases had no gene match. CDR1 SGHRS and CDR2 YFSETQ come from the germline V gene. CDR3 length: 16 amino acids. The chain's CDR3 is CASSLTGGRDTGELFF. As DNA, the CDR3 is TGCGCCAGCAGCCTTACAGGGGGCAGAGACACCGGGGAGCTGTTTTTT. Supplemented by reference TRBV5-1 and TRBJ2-2, the full variable domain reads KAGVTQTPRYLIKTRGQQVTLSCSPISGHRSVSWYQQTPGQGLQFLFEYFSETQRNKGNFPGRFSGRQFSNSRSEMNVSTLELGDSALYLCASSLTGGRDTGELFFGEGSRLTVL.

This clonotype was seen a handful of times. CDR3: CASSFSLGEKLFF. The CDR3 DNA is TGTGCCAGCAGTTTCTCTCTTGGGGAAAAACTGTTTTTT. This chain links TRBV12-3 or TRBV12-4 with TRBJ1-4; no firm D call. The CDR3 is made up of 13 amino acids. V was pared by 3 bases and J by 8 bases, with 10 bases between.

This chain uses TRBV7-3 with TRBJ2-3; 8 positions agree with TRBD2. With 5 bases clipped from V and 11 bases from J, the junction kept 12 bases outside the gene matches. The CDR3 is 14 amino acids. CDR1 is SGHTA and CDR2 is FQGTGA in the germline V gene. The CDR3 DNA reads as TGTGCCAGCAGCCGCTCCTCGACTAGCGACTTGCAGTATTTT. Translating gives CASSRSSTSDLQYF.

The V and J genes are TRBV4-3 and TRBJ2-1, with 8 bases aligning to TRBD2. CDR3 size: 13 residues. The germline gives CDR1 LGHNA, CDR2 YSLEER. J gave up 9 bases and V 3 bases, and 4 bases lay outside the gene matches. Here the CDR3 DNA reads TGCGCCAGCAGCCAGGGACTAGGTGGTGAGCAGTTCTTC. Its protein is CASSQGLGGEQFF.

A few counts support this clonotype. The rearrangement joins TRBV3-1 to TRBJ1-2, with D perhaps matching TRBD1 (5 bases). CDR3 length equals 13 residues. Germline V gene data show CDR1 as LGHDT and CDR2 as YNNKEL (reference sequence). V shed 0 bases and J shed 8 bases, with 10 bases lying between them. The CDR3 nucleotides are TGTGCCAGCAGCCAAGATCTGGGGCTCGGCTACACCTTC. Protein sequence: CASSQDLGLGYTF.

In its sample, this clonotype was seen a few times. The V call is TRBV19, the J call TRBJ1-6; D possibly corresponds to TRBD1 (5 bases). Germline loops: CDR1 LNHDA, CDR2 SQIVND (reference sequence). The V end was cut by 3 bases, the J end by 12 bases, with 12 bases between. The CDR3 has 13 residues. DNA of the CDR3: TGTGCCAGTAGTATTCCGGGGCCGAAACCCCTCCACTTT. This translates into CASSIPGPKPLHF.

For the CDR3, the DNA is TGCGCCAGCAGCTTGGAGGCGGGCATCTACTACGAGCAGTACTTC. Its translation is CASSLEAGIYYEQYF. The rearrangement joins TRBV5-1 to TRBJ2-7; possibly TRBD2 for D (5 bases). CDR1 is SGHRS, CDR2 YFSETQ, per germline. Trimming removed 0 bases at V and 3 bases at J, with 13 bases between. The CDR3 runs 15 residues.

This clonotype appeared a few times. The gene calls are TRBV5-1 and TRBJ2-7; TRBD1 is a possible D gene (6 bases). V was shortened by 0 bases and J by 5 bases, with 15 bases between the two germline ends. The germline V gene has CDR1 SGHRS and CDR2 YFSETQ. The CDR3 has 15 amino acids. Here the CDR3 DNA reads TGCGCCAGCAGCTTGGCCGGGGACATAGGACACGAGCAGTACTTC. The encoded protein is CASSLAGDIGHEQYF.

V usage is TRBV5-6 and J usage is TRBJ2-3, with 10 bases that match TRBD1. This CDR3 contains 17 residues. V trimming: 0 bases; J trimming: 4 bases; junction bases outside the gene matches: 8. Germline V gene lookup returns CDR1 SGHDT and CDR2 YYEEEE. CDR3 region: CASSLGTGGTHADTQYF. CDR3 DNA: TGTGCCAGCAGCTTGGGGACAGGGGGGACGCACGCAGATACGCAGTATTTT.

This clonotype turned up a few times. The chain employs TRBV28 and TRBJ2-3; tentatively, D is TRBD1 (6 bases). The CDR3 consists of 14 residues. In germline, CDR1 is MDHEN, CDR2 SYDVKM. The germline V and J ends were trimmed by 7 bases and 2 bases, with 13 bases remaining between them. DNA of the CDR3: TGTGCCAGCACCCCCGACAGGTCCACAGATACGCAGTATTTT. It specifies CASTPDRSTDTQYF.